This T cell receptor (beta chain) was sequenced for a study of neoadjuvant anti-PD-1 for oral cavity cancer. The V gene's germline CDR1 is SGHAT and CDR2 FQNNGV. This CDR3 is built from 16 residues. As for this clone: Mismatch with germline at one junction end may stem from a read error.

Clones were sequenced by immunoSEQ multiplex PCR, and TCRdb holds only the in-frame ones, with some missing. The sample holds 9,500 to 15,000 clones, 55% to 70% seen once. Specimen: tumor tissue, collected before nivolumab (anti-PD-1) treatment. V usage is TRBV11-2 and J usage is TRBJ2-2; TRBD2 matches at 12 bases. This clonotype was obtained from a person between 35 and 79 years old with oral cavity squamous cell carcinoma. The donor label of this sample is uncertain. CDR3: CASSSGLAGNTGELLF. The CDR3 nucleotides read TGTGCCAGCAGCTCCGGACTAGCGGGGAACACCGGGGAGCTGCTTTTT. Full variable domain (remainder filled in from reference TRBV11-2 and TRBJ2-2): EAGVAQSPRYKIIEKRQSVAFWCNPISGHATLYWYQQILGQGPKLLIQFQNNGVVDDSQLPKDRFSAERLKGVDSTLKIQPAKLEDSAVYLCASSSGLAGNTGELLFGEGSRLTVL.